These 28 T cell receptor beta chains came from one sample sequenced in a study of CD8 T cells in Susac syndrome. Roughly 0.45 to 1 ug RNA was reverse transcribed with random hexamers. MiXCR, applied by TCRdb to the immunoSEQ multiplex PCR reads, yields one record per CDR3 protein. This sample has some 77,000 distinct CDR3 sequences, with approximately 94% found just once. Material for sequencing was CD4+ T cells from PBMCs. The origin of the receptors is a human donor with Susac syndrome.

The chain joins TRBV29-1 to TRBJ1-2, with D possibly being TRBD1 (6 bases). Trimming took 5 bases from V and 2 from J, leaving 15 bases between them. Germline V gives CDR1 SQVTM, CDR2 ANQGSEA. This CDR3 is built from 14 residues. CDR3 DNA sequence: TGCAGCGTTAGCCCGGGACATAGCAACTATGGCTACACCTTC. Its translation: CSVSPGHSNYGYTF.

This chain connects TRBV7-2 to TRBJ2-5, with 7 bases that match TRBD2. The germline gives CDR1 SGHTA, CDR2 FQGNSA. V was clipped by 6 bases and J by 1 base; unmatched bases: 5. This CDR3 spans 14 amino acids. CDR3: CASSPTSVQETQYF. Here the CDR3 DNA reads TGTGCCAGCAGTCCAACTAGCGTCCAAGAGACCCAGTACTTC.

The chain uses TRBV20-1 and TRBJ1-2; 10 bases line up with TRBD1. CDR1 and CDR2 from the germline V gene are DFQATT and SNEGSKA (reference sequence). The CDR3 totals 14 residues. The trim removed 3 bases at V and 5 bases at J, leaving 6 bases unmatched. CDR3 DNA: TGCAGTGCTAGCGGGGACAGGGGAGTATATGGCTACACCTTC. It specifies CSASGDRGVYGYTF.

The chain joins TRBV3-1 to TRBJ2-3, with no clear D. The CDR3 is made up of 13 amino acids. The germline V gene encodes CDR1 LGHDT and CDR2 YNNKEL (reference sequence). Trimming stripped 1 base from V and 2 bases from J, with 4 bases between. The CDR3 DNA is TGTGCCAGCAGCCAAGGGTTCACAGATACGCAGTATTTT. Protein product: CASSQGFTDTQYF.

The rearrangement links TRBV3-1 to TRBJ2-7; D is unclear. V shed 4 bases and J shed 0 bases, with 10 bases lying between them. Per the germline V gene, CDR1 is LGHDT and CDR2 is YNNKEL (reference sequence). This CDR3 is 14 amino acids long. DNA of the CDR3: TGTGCCAGCAGCCGGGCTATGAGCTCCTACGAGCAGTACTTC. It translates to CASSRAMSSYEQYF.

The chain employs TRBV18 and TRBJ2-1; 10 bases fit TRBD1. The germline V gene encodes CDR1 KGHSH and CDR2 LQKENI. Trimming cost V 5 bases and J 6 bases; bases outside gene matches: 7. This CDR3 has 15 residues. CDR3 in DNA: TGTGCCAGCTCAACCGGGACAGGGGTGGTCAATGAGCAGTTCTTC. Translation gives CASSTGTGVVNEQFF. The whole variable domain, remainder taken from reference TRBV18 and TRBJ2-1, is NAGVMQNPRHLVRRRGQEARLRCSPMKGHSHVYWYRQLPEEGLKFMVYLQKENIIDESGMPKERFSAEFPKEGPSILRIQQVVRGDSAAYFCASSTGTGVVNEQFFGPGTRLTVL.

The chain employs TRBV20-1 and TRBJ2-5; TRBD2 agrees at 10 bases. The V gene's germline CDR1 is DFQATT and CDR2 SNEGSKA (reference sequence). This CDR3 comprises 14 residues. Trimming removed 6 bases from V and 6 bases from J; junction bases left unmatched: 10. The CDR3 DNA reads TGCAGTGCGGCAAGCGGGAGGGCCGGAAAGACCCAGTACTTC. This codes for CSAASGRAGKTQYF.

The DNA of the CDR3 is TGTGCCAGCTCACCCCAAGGACTAGCGGGAGGCACAGATACGCAGTATTTT. This translates into CASSPQGLAGGTDTQYF. The genes are TRBV18 and TRBJ2-3; 13 bases are shared with TRBD2. This CDR3 is 17 amino acids long. Unmatched junction bases numbered 4, after V lost 3 bases and J lost 1 base. Looked up from germline, CDR1 is KGHSH and CDR2 is LQKENI.

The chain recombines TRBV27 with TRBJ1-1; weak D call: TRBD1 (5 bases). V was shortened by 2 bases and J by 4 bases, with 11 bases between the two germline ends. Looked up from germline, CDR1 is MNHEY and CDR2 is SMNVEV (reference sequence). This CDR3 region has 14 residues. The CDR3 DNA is TGTGCCAGCAGTTTAATGCTGGGACTCACTGAAGCTTTCTTT. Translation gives CASSLMLGLTEAFF.

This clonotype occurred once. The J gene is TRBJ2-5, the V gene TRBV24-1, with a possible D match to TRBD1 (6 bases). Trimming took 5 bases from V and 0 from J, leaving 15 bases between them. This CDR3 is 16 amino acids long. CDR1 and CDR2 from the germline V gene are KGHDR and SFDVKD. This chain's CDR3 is CATSGGQDPYQETQYF. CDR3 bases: TGTGCCACCAGTGGGGGACAAGATCCGTACCAAGAGACCCAGTACTTC.

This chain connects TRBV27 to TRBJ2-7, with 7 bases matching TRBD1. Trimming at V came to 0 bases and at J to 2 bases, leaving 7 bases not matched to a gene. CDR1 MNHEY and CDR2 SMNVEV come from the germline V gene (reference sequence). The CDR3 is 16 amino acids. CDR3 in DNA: TGTGCCAGCAGTTTATCAATGGCAGGGGGAACCTACGAGCAGTACTTC. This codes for CASSLSMAGGTYEQYF.

Here the CDR3 reads CAASETFQETQYF. The CDR3 nucleotides read TGTGCCGCCAGCGAGACATTCCAAGAGACCCAGTACTTC. V and J are TRBV10-3 and TRBJ2-5; D unresolved. Trimming pared 11 bases from V and 1 base from J, leaving 14 bases between. Germline CDR1 ENHRY, CDR2 SYGVKD. The CDR3 runs 13 residues.

CDR3 in amino acids: CASSSYGTAPYGYTF. As DNA, the CDR3 is TGTGCCAGCAGTTCCTATGGGACAGCTCCTTATGGCTACACCTTC. The V gene is TRBV9, the J gene TRBJ1-2; 7 bases agree with TRBD1. The J segment lost 5 bases and the V segment lost 5 bases, leaving 12 bases of the junction unmatched. CDR1 and CDR2 (germline): SGDLS, YYNGEE. This CDR3 is built from 15 residues.

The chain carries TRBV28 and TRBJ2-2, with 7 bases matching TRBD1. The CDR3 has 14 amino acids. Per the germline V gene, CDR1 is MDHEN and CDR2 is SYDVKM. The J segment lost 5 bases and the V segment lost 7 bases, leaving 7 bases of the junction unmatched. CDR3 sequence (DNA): TGTGCCAGCACCCGGGACAGTTTAACCGGGGAGCTGTTTTTT. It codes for CASTRDSLTGELFF.

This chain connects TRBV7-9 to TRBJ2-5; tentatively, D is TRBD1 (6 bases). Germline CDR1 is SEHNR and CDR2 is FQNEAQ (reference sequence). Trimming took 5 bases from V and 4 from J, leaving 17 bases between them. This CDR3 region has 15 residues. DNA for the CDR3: TGTGCCAGCAGCCCCTTTGAGTCCAGGGGAGAGACCCAGTACTTC. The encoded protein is CASSPFESRGETQYF.

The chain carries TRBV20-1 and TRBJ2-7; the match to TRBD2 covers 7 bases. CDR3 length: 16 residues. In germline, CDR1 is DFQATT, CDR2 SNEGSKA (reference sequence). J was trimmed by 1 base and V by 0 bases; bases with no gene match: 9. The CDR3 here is CSARDPSGARSYEQYF. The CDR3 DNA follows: TGCAGTGCTAGAGATCCCAGCGGGGCGCGTTCCTACGAGCAGTACTTC.

For the CDR3, the DNA is TGTGCCAGCAGCTTAGGTCGGGGTAGGACTGAAGCTTTCTTT. Protein product: CASSLGRGRTEAFF. This chain connects TRBV7-2 to TRBJ1-1, with D hard to call. CDR1 and CDR2 from the germline V gene are SGHTA and FQGNSA. The V end lost 1 base, the J end lost 5 bases, and 11 bases lay between the germline ends. The CDR3 spans 14 residues.

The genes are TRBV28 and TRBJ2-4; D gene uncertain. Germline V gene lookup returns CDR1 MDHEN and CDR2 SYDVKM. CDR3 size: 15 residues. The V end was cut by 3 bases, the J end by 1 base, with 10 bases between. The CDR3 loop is CASSFVGFAKNIQYF. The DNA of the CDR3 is TGTGCCAGCAGTTTTGTTGGGTTTGCCAAAAACATTCAGTACTTC.

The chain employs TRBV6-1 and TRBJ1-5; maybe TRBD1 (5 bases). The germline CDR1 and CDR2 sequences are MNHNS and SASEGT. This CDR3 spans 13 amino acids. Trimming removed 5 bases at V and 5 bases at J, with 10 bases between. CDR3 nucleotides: TGTGCCAGCAGTACGCAGGGATATCAGCCCCAGCATTTT. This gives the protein CASSTQGYQPQHF.

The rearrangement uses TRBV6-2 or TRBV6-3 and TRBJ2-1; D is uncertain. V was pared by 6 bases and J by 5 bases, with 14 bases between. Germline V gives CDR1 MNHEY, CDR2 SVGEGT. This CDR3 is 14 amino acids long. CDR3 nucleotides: TGTGCCAGCAGGACCCTCCCAGACCACAATGAGCAGTTCTTC. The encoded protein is CASRTLPDHNEQFF.

DNA for the CDR3: TGTGCCAGCAGCCCTACAGGGAAGTGGTATGGCTACACCTTC. Translated, it gives CASSPTGKWYGYTF. The J gene is TRBJ1-2, the V gene TRBV6-5, with D possibly matching TRBD1 (6 bases). Trimming removed 6 bases from V and 5 bases from J, with 16 bases in between. Germline CDR1 reads MNHEY; CDR2 reads SVGAGI. The CDR3 is 14 amino acids.

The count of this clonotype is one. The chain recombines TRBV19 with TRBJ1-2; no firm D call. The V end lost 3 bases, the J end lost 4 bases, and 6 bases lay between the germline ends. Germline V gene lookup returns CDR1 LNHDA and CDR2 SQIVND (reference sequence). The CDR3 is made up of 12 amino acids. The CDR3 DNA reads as TGTGCCAGTAGTATGCTAACCTATGGCTACACCTTC. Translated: CASSMLTYGYTF.

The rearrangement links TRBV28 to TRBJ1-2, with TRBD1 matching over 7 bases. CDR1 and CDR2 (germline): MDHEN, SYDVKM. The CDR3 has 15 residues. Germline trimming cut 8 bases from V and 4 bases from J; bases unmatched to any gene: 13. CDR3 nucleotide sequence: TGTGCCAGCCGGACAGGTCGTGCAAACTCCTATGGCTACACCTTC. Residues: CASRTGRANSYGYTF.

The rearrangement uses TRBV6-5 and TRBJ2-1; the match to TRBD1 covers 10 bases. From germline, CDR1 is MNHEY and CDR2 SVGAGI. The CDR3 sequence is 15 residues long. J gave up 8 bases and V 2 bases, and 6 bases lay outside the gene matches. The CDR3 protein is CASSYRGQGSYEQFF. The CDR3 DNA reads TGTGCCAGCAGTTACAGGGGACAGGGGTCCTATGAGCAGTTCTTC.

CDR3 in DNA: TGTGCCAGCAGTTATGGCGGGAGGGCCGGGAATGAGCAGTTCTTC. This sequence encodes CASSYGGRAGNEQFF. This rearrangement joins TRBV6-5 to TRBJ2-1; 9 bases align to TRBD2. The CDR3 covers 15 residues. V trimming: 3 bases; J trimming: 7 bases; junction bases outside the gene matches: 7. Germline V CDR1 and CDR2: MNHEY, SVGAGI.

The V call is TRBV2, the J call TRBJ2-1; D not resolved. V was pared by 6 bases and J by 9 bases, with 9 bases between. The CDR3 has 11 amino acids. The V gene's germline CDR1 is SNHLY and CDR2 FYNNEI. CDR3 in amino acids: CASRVFGEQFF. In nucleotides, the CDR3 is TGTGCCAGCAGGGTTTTCGGTGAGCAGTTCTTC.

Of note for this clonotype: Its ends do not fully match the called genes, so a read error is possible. As DNA, the CDR3 is TGTGCCGTACAGGGGAACGCTGAAGCTTTCTTT. Translation gives CAVQGNAEAFF. This chain uses TRBV10-3 with TRBJ1-1, with TRBD1 matching 7 bases. This CDR3 spans 11 amino acids. Germline values: CDR1 ENHRY, CDR2 SYGVKD.

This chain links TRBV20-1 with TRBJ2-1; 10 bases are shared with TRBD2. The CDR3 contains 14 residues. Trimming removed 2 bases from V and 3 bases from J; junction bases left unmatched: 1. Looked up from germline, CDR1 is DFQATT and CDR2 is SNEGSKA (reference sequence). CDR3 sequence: CSARRTSGYNEQFF. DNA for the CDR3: TGCAGTGCTAGACGGACTAGCGGCTACAATGAGCAGTTCTTC.